A single sample gave rise to the 14 T cell receptor beta chains below, sequenced in a study. Amplification of TRBV12-4/TRBJ1-2 clonotypes used adaptor-ligated barcode primers. MiXCR was run by TCRdb on the multiplex PCR reads, yielding one entry per CDR3 protein. The sample lists about 180 distinct CDR3 sequences; roughly 7% were seen once. The sample taken for sequencing was memory CD4+ T cells sorted from blood. As for subset: memory CD4+ T cells, CD4+CD45RO+CD25-. The source is a female donor with breast cancer.

This chain links TRBV12-3 or TRBV12-4 with TRBJ1-2, with D hard to call. CDR3 length equals 12 residues. The ends were cut back, 7 bases at V and 4 bases at J, with 10 bases in the middle. DNA of the CDR3: TGTGCCAGCATGGGCGGGATCTATGGCTACACCTTC. It is translated as CASMGGIYGYTF.

This clonotype is large in the sample. This sequence joins TRBV12-3 or TRBV12-4 and TRBJ1-2; D is perhaps TRBD1 (5 bases). The CDR3 consists of 13 residues. Trimming took 5 bases from V and 6 from J, leaving 13 bases between them. CDR3 coding DNA: TGTGCCAGCAGTCTAGGGGAGAAAGATGGCTACACCTTC. The encoded protein is CASSLGEKDGYTF.

This chain links TRBV12-3 or TRBV12-4 with TRBJ1-2; unclear D gene. Trimming removed 6 bases at V and 6 bases at J, with 11 bases between. The CDR3 has 12 amino acids. The CDR3 sequence: CASSSDFNGYTF. The CDR3 nucleotides are TGTGCCAGCAGCTCGGATTTCAATGGCTACACCTTC.

The chain joins TRBV12-3 or TRBV12-4 to TRBJ1-2; D unclear. V shed 3 bases and J shed 4 bases, with 9 bases lying between them. The CDR3 is 13 residues long. CDR3 nucleotide sequence: TGTGCCAGCAGTTTGACCGACGTCTATGGCTACACCTTC. This translates into CASSLTDVYGYTF.

This clonotype was observed a few times. The V and J genes are TRBV12-3 or TRBV12-4 and TRBJ1-2, with 7 positions matching TRBD1. This CDR3 comprises 14 residues. After removal of 7 bases from V and 0 bases from J, the junction contained 5 bases not matched to a gene. The CDR3 spells CASNRTGANYGYTF. CDR3 bases: TGTGCCAGCAATCGGACAGGAGCTAACTATGGCTACACCTTC.

This clonotype is termed large. The chain links TRBV12-3 or TRBV12-4 to TRBJ1-2; possibly TRBD1 for D (5 bases). V was trimmed by 3 bases and J by 4 bases, leaving 9 bases between them. This CDR3 comprises 13 residues. In DNA, the CDR3 is TGTGCCAGCAGTTTGAGGAGGGGCTATGGCTACACCTTC. This sequence encodes CASSLRRGYGYTF.

The rearrangement joins TRBV12-3 or TRBV12-4 to TRBJ1-2, with TRBD1 matching 8 bases. The CDR3 totals 13 residues. Trimming at V came to 6 bases and at J to 9 bases, leaving 9 bases not matched to a gene. CDR3 DNA: TGTGCCAGCAGCCGGACAGGGAAGGGTCGCTACACCTTC. Its translation: CASSRTGKGRYTF.

The sample holds a few counts of this clonotype. The rearrangement uses TRBV12-3 or TRBV12-4 and TRBJ1-2, with a tentative D call TRBD1 (5 bases). This CDR3 contains 14 residues. V shed 1 base and J shed 8 bases, with 14 bases lying between them. CDR3 residues: CASSLGAPGQGYTF. CDR3 DNA: TGTGCCAGCAGTTTAGGGGCGCCAGGGCAAGGCTACACCTTC.

This clonotype counts as large. The CDR3 DNA is TGTGCCAGCAGTCGACAGAACAGCTATGGCTACACCTTC. It specifies CASSRQNSYGYTF. V and J are TRBV12-3 or TRBV12-4 and TRBJ1-2; tentatively, D is TRBD1 (5 bases). This CDR3 is built from 13 residues. Trimming shortened V by 5 bases and J by 4 bases, and 11 bases separated the two germline ends.

This clonotype is classed as large. The V call is TRBV12-3 or TRBV12-4, the J call TRBJ1-2; D uncertain. V gave up 3 bases and J gave up 4 bases, with 12 bases separating them. The CDR3 length is 14 residues. The CDR3 DNA reads as TGTGCCAGCAGTTTGGTCGGGATGGGCTATGGCTACACCTTC. It codes for CASSLVGMGYGYTF.

By share of the sample, this clonotype is large (0.1 to 1%). The genes are TRBV12-3 or TRBV12-4 and TRBJ1-2; D gene unclear. This CDR3 contains 15 residues. V gave up 5 bases and J gave up 4 bases, with 17 bases separating them. This CDR3 is CASSPGRRVFYGYTF. The CDR3 DNA reads TGTGCCAGCAGTCCCGGACGGCGGGTTTTCTATGGCTACACCTTC.

This clonotype was recorded many times. The chain links TRBV12-3 or TRBV12-4 to TRBJ1-2; D gene ambiguous. The ends were cut back, 5 bases at V and 3 bases at J, with 10 bases in the middle. CDR3 length equals 13 residues. Here the CDR3 reads CASSTRTDYGYTF. The CDR3 DNA reads as TGTGCCAGCAGTACTAGGACGGACTATGGCTACACCTTC.

The chain carries TRBV12-3 or TRBV12-4 and TRBJ1-2; D not certain. There are 14 residues in the CDR3. V lost 4 bases and J 4 bases, leaving 13 bases between the germline ends. CDR3 sequence: CASSSQGEGYGYTF. The CDR3 DNA follows: TGTGCCAGCAGTTCCCAAGGTGAAGGCTATGGCTACACCTTC.

By sample share, this clonotype is large. The chain combines TRBV12-3 or TRBV12-4 with TRBJ1-2; D gene uncertain. V lost 3 bases and J lost 3, with 11 bases in between. This CDR3 is built from 14 residues. CDR3 residues: CASSLSRTDYGYTF. The CDR3 DNA sequence: TGTGCCAGCAGTTTGTCCAGAACGGACTATGGCTACACCTTC.